The clone carrying this TCR beta chain has only a few counts. The antigen is unknown. This entry is derived from a study of cytomegalovirus exposure and HLA in healthy donors. Overall study findings and caveats: Relative to equally common others, HLA-associated TCR beta chains showed greater clonal expansion in a later analysis. HLA alleles were associated with fewer than 20,000 TCR beta sequences in a later analysis at 0.05 false discovery rate. In vitro testing confirmed three CMV-associated chains as specific for CMV antigens.

The PCR was carried out with 60 Vbeta primers and 13 Jbeta primers. TCRdb keeps only in-frame clones here, not all; method: immunoSEQ multiplex PCR. The sample lists 100,000 to 150,000 clones; 80% were seen once. This CDR3 is 11 amino acids long. Trimming shortened V by 4 bases and J by 3 bases, and 2 bases separated the two germline ends. Germline V gene data show CDR1 as LNHDA and CDR2 as SQIVND (reference sequence). The sequenced sample consisted of PBMCs. This chain links TRBV19 with TRBJ2-3; D remains unclear. This clonotype originated in a female donor in good health and CMV-seronegative. DNA of the CDR3: TGTGCCAGTAGTACGACAGATACGCAGTATTTT. It yields the protein CASSTTDTQYF.